This entry describes one TCR beta chain. Its specificity is unknown. Starting material of around 490 ng total RNA yielded TCR beta cDNA via a constant-region primer. For TCR beta, libraries were produced by three nested multiplex PCR rounds using slightly modified ARM-PCR. The first two PCR rounds used TRBV1-TRBV30 forward primers with a C-beta reverse primer, about 10 cycles each. MiXCR, applied by TCRdb to the multiplex PCR reads, yields one record per CDR3 protein. The table records more than 20,000 distinct CDR3 sequences, 80% of them present only once. Germline-derived CDR1 and CDR2 are SGHNT and YYREEE (reference sequence). The CDR3 runs 14 residues. V lost 8 bases and J lost 10, with 24 bases in between. The data stem from a study of tumor-infiltrating lymphocytes in primary liver carcinoma. Findings of the study overall: Only about 7.5-24% of top clones showed up in all five tumor regions.

Investigators took RNA and DNA out together from about 20-30 mg of unsorted bulk tissue. Over 80% of the cells in every tumor sample were viable tumor cells. The sample was liver tumor tissue from sampling region 2. Sample subset: tumor region T2, inferior pole. The chain recombines TRBV5-4 with TRBJ1-1, with D possibly TRBD1 on 5 matching bases. The receptor's source is a woman aged 30 to 39 with primary liver carcinoma and hepatitis B virus infection. CDR3 residues: CARSVQRGDRGAFF. Here the CDR3 DNA reads TGTGCCAGGAGCGTGCAGCGAGGGGATCGAGGAGCTTTCTTT.